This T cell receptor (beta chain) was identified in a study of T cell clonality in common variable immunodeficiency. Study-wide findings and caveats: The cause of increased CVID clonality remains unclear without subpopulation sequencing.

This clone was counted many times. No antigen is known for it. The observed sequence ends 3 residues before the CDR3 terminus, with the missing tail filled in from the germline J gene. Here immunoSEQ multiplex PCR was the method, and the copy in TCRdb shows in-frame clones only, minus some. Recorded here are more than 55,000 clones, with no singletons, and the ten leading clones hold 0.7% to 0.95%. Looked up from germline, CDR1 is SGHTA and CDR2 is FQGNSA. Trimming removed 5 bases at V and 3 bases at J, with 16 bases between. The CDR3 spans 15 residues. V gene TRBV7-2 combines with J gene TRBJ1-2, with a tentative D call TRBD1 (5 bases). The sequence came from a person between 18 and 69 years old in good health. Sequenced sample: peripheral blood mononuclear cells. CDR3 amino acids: CASSNFLTGDYGYTF. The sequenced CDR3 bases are TGTGCCAGCAGCAATTTTCTGACGGGGGACTATGGC.